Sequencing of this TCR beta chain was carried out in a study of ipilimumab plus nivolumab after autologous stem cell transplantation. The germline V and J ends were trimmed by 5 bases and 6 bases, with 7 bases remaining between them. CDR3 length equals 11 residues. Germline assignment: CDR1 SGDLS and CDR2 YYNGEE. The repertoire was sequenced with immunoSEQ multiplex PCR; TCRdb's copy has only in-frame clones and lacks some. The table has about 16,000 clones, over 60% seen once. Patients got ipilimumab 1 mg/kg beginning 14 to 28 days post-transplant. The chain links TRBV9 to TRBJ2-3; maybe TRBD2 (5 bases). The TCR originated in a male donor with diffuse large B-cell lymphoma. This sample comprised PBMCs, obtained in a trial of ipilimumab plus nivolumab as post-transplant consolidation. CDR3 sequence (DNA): TGTGCCAGCAGTAGAGGGGATACGCAGTATTTT. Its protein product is CASSRGDTQYF.